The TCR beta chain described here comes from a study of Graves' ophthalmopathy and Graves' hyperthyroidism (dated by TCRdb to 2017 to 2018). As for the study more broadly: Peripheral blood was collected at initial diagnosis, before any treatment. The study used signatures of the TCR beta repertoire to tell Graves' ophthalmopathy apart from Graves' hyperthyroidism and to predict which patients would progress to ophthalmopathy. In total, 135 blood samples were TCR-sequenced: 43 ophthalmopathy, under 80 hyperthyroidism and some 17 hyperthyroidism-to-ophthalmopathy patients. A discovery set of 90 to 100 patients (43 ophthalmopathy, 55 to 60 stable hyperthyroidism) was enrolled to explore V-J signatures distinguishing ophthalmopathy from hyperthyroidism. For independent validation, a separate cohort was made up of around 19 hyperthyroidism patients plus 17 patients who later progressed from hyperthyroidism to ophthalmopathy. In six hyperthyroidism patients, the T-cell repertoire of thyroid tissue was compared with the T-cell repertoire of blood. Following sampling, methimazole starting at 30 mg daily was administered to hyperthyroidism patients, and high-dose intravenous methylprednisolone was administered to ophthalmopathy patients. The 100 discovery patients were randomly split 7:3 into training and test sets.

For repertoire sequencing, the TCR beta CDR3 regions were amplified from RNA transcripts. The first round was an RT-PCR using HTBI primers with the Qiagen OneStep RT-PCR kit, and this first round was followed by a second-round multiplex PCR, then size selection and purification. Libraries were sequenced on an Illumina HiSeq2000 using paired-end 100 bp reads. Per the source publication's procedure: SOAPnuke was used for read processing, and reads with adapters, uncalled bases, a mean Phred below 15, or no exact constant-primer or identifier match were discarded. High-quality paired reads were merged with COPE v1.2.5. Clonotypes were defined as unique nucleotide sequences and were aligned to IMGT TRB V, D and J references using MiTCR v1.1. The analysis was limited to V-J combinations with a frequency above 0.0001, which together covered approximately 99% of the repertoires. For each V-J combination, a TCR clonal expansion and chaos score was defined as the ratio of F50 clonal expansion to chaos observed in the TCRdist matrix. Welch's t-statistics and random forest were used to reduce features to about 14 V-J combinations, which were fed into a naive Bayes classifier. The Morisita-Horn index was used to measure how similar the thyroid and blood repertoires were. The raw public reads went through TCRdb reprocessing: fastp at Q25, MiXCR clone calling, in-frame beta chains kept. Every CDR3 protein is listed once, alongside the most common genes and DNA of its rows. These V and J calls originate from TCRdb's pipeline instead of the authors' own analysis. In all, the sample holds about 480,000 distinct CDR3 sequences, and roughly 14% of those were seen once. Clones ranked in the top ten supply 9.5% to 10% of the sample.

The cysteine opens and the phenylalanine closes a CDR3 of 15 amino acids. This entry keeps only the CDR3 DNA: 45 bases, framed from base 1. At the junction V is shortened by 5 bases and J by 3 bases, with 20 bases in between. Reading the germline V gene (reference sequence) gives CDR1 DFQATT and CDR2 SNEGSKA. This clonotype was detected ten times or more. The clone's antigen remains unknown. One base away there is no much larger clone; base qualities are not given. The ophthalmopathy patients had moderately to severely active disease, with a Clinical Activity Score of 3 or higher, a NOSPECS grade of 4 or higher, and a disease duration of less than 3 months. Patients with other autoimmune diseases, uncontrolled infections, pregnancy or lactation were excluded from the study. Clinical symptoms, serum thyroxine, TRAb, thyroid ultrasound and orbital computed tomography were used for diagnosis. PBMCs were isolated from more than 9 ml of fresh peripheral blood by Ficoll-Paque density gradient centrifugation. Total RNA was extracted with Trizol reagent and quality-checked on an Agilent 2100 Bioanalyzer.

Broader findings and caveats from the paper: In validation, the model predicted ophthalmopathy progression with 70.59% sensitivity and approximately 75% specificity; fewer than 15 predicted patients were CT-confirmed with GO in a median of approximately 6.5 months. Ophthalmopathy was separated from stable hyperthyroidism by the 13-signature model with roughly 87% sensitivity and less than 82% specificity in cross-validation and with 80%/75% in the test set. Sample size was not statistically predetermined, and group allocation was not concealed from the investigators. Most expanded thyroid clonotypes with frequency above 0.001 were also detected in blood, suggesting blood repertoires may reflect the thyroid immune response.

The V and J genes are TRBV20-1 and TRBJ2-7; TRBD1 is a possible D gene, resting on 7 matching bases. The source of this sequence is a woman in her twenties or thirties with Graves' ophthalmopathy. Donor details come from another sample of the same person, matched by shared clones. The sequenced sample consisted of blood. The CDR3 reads CSAPLSPGGFYEQYF. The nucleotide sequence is TGCAGTGCTCCCCTATCTCCAGGGGGGTTCTACGAGCAGTACTTC.